The next 22 T cell receptor beta chains were all read from a single sample in a study of human T cells and chemical hapten exposure. TCRdb redid the calling of the RACE reads with MiXCR, one entry per CDR3 protein. The sample includes about 250,000 distinct CDR3 sequences, almost 8% of them seen just once. As to time point: pre-sensitization, week 0. Treatment of the sample: therapeutic diphenylcyclopropenone sensitization with weekly scalp DPC. This specimen was whole blood, taken in connection with sensitization to the hapten diphenylcyclopropenone (DPC). Receptor source: a young man with alopecia areata. Some clones in this sample may be carry-over from other donors' samples.

The rearrangement links TRBV4-1 to TRBJ2-5; D is undetermined. The CDR3 loop spans 15 amino acids. Germline CDR1 MGHRA, CDR2 YSYEKL. V was clipped by 1 base and J by 4 bases, with 13 bases between them. CDR3 amino acids: CASSQGQLGAETQYF. CDR3 coding DNA: TGCGCCAGCAGCCAAGGGCAGCTAGGAGCAGAGACCCAGTACTTC.

The V and J genes are TRBV7-2 and TRBJ1-4; D not certain. CDR3 length: 15 amino acids. The germline V gene has CDR1 SGHTA and CDR2 FQGNSA. The V gene lost 1 base and the J gene lost 3 bases, with 9 bases spanning the gap. The CDR3 loop reads CASSLEGLPNEKLFF. DNA for the CDR3: TGTGCCAGCAGCTTAGAAGGGCTTCCTAATGAAAAACTGTTTTTT.

This clonotype was detected many times. V gene TRBV12-3 or TRBV12-4 combines with J gene TRBJ1-3; TRBD1 might be the D (6 bases). With 9 bases removed from V and 0 bases from J, the gap between germline ends came to 18 bases. The CDR3 consists of 16 residues. DNA of the CDR3: TGTGCCAGTCACAACCCAGGGGCCCCCTCTGGAAACACCATATATTTT. It translates to CASHNPGAPSGNTIYF.

The V and J genes are TRBV5-6 and TRBJ2-6, with D maybe TRBD1 (6 bases). Germline loops: CDR1 SGHDT, CDR2 YYEEEE. Trimming stripped 1 base from V and 1 base from J, with 18 bases between. The CDR3 has 19 amino acids. The CDR3 DNA follows: TGTGCCAGCAGCTTGCCGCGGACAGAAAGGTATTCTGGGGCCAACGTCCTGACTTTC. Its protein is CASSLPRTERYSGANVLTF.

In its sample, this clonotype was seen a few times. The gene calls are TRBV5-1 and TRBJ2-5; D is uncertain. The ends were cut back, 4 bases at V and 1 base at J, with 14 bases in the middle. CDR1 and CDR2 from the germline V gene are SGHRS and YFSETQ. The CDR3 contains 15 residues. The CDR3 protein is CASSNTATSQETQYF. The CDR3 bases are TGCGCCAGCAGCAATACAGCAACCTCCCAAGAGACCCAGTACTTC.

The gene calls are TRBV6-2 or TRBV6-3 and TRBJ1-2; D gene unclear. Germline V lookup: CDR1 MNHEY, CDR2 SVGEGT. Trimming removed 2 bases at V and 6 bases at J, with 7 bases between. CDR3 length equals 12 residues. The CDR3 DNA reads TGTGCCAGCAGTTACGGATCCGATGGCTACACCTTC. Its protein product is CASSYGSDGYTF.

This chain joins TRBV24-1 and TRBJ1-1, with TRBD1 identical over 7 bases. The V and J ends lost 4 bases and 3 bases, in that order; junction bases with no gene match: 4. In germline, CDR1 is KGHDR, CDR2 SFDVKD. The CDR3 is 14 residues long. In DNA, the CDR3 is TGTGCCACCAGTGACAGGGGGTCGGACACTGAAGCTTTCTTT. Translation gives CATSDRGSDTEAFF.

The rearrangement links TRBV18 to TRBJ2-6, with TRBD1 matching over 8 bases. J gave up 4 bases and V 2 bases, and 13 bases lay outside the gene matches. The CDR3 is made up of 19 amino acids. The germline V gene has CDR1 KGHSH and CDR2 LQKENI. The CDR3: CASSPSTIDRGYGANVLTF. CDR3 nucleotides: TGTGCCAGCTCACCAAGCACTATAGACAGGGGATACGGGGCCAACGTCCTGACTTTC.

This clonotype was observed at least ten times. This chain joins TRBV5-1 and TRBJ1-1; D remains unclear. Germline CDR1 and CDR2: SGHRS and YFSETQ. This CDR3 spans 14 amino acids. V lost 2 bases and J lost 11, with 19 bases in between. The CDR3 nucleotides are TGCGCCAGCAGCTTCCGGGCAGGACGGTTTCCGGCTTTCTTT. Its translation is CASSFRAGRFPAFF.

This clonotype was seen at least ten times. CDR3 in amino acids: CASSLEGPVYGYTF. DNA of the CDR3: TGTGCCAGCAGCTTAGAGGGACCGGTCTATGGCTACACCTTC. The rearrangement links TRBV7-2 to TRBJ1-2; tentative D call: TRBD1 (5 bases). There are 14 residues in the CDR3. The V end lost 1 base, the J end lost 4 bases, and 10 bases lay between the germline ends. Germline V gene lookup returns CDR1 SGHTA and CDR2 FQGNSA.

The genes are TRBV7-2 and TRBJ2-1, with TRBD2 matching over 8 bases. Germline CDR1 is SGHTA and CDR2 is FQGNSA. Trimming took 6 bases from V and 4 from J; bases not matched to a gene: 8. The CDR3 contains 15 residues. The CDR3 DNA is TGTGCCAGCAGGCCCGGACTAGCACGGTACAATGAGCAGTTCTTC. Its translation is CASRPGLARYNEQFF.

This clonotype was detected many times. The chain links TRBV6-2 or TRBV6-3 to TRBJ2-7; TRBD1 might be the D (6 bases). This CDR3 spans 14 amino acids. Germline V lookup: CDR1 MNHEY, CDR2 SVGEGT. The V end lost 4 bases, the J end lost 2 bases, and 12 bases lay between the germline ends. The CDR3 coding sequence is TGTGCCAGCAGTTCCCCGGACAGACCCTACGAGCAGTACGTC. It is translated as CASSSPDRPYEQYV.

A few counts support this clonotype. The rearrangement joins TRBV3-1 to TRBJ2-2, with D possibly TRBD1 on 5 matching bases. V was clipped by 3 bases and J by 6 bases, with 17 bases between them. The CDR3 has 16 amino acids. The germline V gene encodes CDR1 LGHDT and CDR2 YNNKEL (reference sequence). CDR3 loop: CASSQLRGQGSGELFF. The CDR3 coding sequence is TGTGCCAGCAGCCAGTTAAGGGGCCAGGGATCCGGGGAGCTGTTTTTT.

This clonotype was picked up many times. V usage is TRBV20-1 and J usage is TRBJ2-7, with D tentatively TRBD1 (6 bases). V dropped 5 bases and J dropped 3 bases, with 14 bases sitting between them. The CDR3 totals 13 residues. Germline V gene sequence: CDR1 DFQATT, CDR2 SNEGSKA (reference sequence). CDR3 protein: CSADFDRNYEQYF. For the CDR3, the DNA is TGCAGTGCTGACTTTGACAGGAACTACGAGCAGTACTTC.

This clonotype was seen more than once but under ten times. The V call is TRBV4-3, the J call TRBJ1-3; no clear D gene. The V gene's germline CDR1 is LGHNA and CDR2 YSLEER. V was pared by 1 base and J by 0 bases, with 10 bases between. The CDR3 sequence is 16 residues long. The CDR3 nucleotides read TGCGCCAGCAGCCAAGCCGCATCCTTCTCTGGAAACACCATATATTTT. The encoded protein is CASSQAASFSGNTIYF.

The rearrangement links TRBV6-5 to TRBJ1-4; no clear D. Germline assignment: CDR1 MNHEY and CDR2 SVGAGI. The ends were cut back, 0 bases at V and 8 bases at J, with 13 bases in the middle. This CDR3 has 15 residues. The CDR3, as DNA: TGTGCCAGCAGTTACTCACGGCAGGATAGGGAAAAACTGTTTTTT. It specifies CASSYSRQDREKLFF.

The chain has TRBV5-6 and TRBJ2-1; 11 nucleotides align to TRBD1. Germline loops: CDR1 SGHDT, CDR2 YYEEEE. V lost 4 bases to trimming and J lost 8 bases; unmatched junction nucleotides: 11. The CDR3 has 16 residues. The CDR3 sequence: CASSTVDRGRQDEQFF. The CDR3 DNA sequence: TGTGCCAGCAGCACGGTGGACAGGGGGCGTCAGGATGAGCAGTTCTTC.

The rearrangement links TRBV7-2 to TRBJ1-1, with a possible D match to TRBD1 (5 bases). Germline V gives CDR1 SGHTA, CDR2 FQGNSA. The CDR3 is made up of 16 amino acids. V lost 1 base and J lost 1, with 13 bases in between. The CDR3 nucleotides read TGTGCCAGCAGCTTAGGTGGTTCAGGGTCGAACACTGAAGCTTTCTTT. As protein: CASSLGGSGSNTEAFF.

This clonotype appeared a few times. This chain links TRBV11-2 with TRBJ1-1, with TRBD1 matching 9 bases. The V segment lost 5 bases and the J segment 6 bases; nucleotides outside the gene matches: 7. CDR1 is SGHAT, CDR2 FQNNGV, per germline. The CDR3 spans 14 residues. CDR3 region: CASSPRTGVPEAFF. CDR3 nucleotides: TGTGCCAGCAGCCCGAGGACAGGGGTGCCTGAAGCTTTCTTT.

This chain links TRBV27 with TRBJ1-5; 8 bases agree with TRBD1. The CDR3 contains 14 residues. CDR1 MNHEY and CDR2 SMNVEV come from the germline V gene (reference sequence). V lost 5 bases and J lost 4; bases outside the gene matches: 4. The CDR3, as DNA: TGTGCCAGCAGTCGGACAGGGTTGAATCAGCCCCAGCATTTT. Its translation: CASSRTGLNQPQHF.

This rearrangement joins TRBV6-2 or TRBV6-3 to TRBJ1-2; D is ambiguous. The CDR3 covers 14 residues. Trimming shortened V by 2 bases and J by 4 bases, and 11 bases separated the two germline ends. CDR1 is MNHEY and CDR2 is SVGEGT in the germline V gene. CDR3 sequence reads: CASSYVSMFYGYTF. In nucleotides, the CDR3 is TGTGCCAGCAGTTACGTGTCCATGTTCTATGGCTACACCTTC.

The rearrangement joins TRBV6-5 to TRBJ1-1; D remains unclear. The CDR3 totals 13 residues. V was pared by 5 bases and J by 12 bases, with 19 bases between. From germline, CDR1 is MNHEY and CDR2 SVGAGI. This CDR3 reads CASSDLTRTFTFF. As DNA, the CDR3 is TGTGCCAGCAGTGATTTGACACGCACCTTTACTTTCTTT.